These 20 T cell receptor beta chains were sequenced from one sample in a study of beta chain features in type 1 diabetes. Every isolated RNA sample was fully reverse transcribed, so sequencing captured expressed TCRB transcripts. Clones were read by immunoSEQ multiplex PCR, and TCRdb kept only the in-frame ones, dropping some. The data show around 300,000 clones, around 15% seen once. Sequences were obtained from central memory CD4+ T cells from blood. These TCRs come from a man younger than 40 in good health.

This clone was picked up a small number of times. This chain links TRBV19 with TRBJ2-1, with 7 bases lining up with TRBD1. Germline V gives CDR1 LNHDA, CDR2 SQIVND (reference sequence). Unmatched junction bases numbered 6, after V lost 3 bases and J lost 4 bases. The CDR3 loop spans 15 amino acids. The CDR3: CASSMTGQSYNEQFF. CDR3 nucleotide sequence: TGTGCCAGTAGTATGACAGGGCAGTCGTACAATGAGCAGTTCTTC.

This chain connects TRBV19 to TRBJ2-7; D unclear. In germline, CDR1 is LNHDA, CDR2 SQIVND (reference sequence). CDR3 length equals 14 residues. Between the trimmed V and J ends, which lost 2 bases and 5 bases, there was a span of 13 bases. The CDR3 loop is CASSINLPPNEQYF. The CDR3, as DNA: TGTGCCAGTAGTATAAATTTGCCCCCTAACGAGCAGTACTTC.

The V call is TRBV11-3, the J call TRBJ2-1; D gene unclear. Trimming cost V 1 base and J 5 bases, with 12 bases left between them. The CDR3 contains 15 residues. Germline V gene sequence: CDR1 SGHNT, CDR2 YENEEA. The CDR3 DNA reads TGTGCCAGCAGCTTAGTTGGCCCTTTTGACAATGAGCAGTTCTTC. Protein: CASSLVGPFDNEQFF. Complete variable domain (other parts from reference TRBV11-3 and TRBJ2-1): EAGVVQSPRYKIIEKKQPVAFWCNPISGHNTLYWYLQNLGQGPELLIRYENEEAVDDSQLPKDRFSAERLKGVDSTLKIQPAELGDSAVYLCASSLVGPFDNEQFFGPGTRLTVL.

The chain links TRBV5-5 to TRBJ1-5; weak D call: TRBD1 (6 bases). With 3 bases removed from V and 3 bases from J, the gap between germline ends came to 10 bases. From germline, CDR1 is SGHKS and CDR2 YYEKEE (reference sequence). This CDR3 contains 14 residues. This CDR3 reads CASSSGAVNQPQHF. The CDR3 nucleotides read TGTGCCAGCAGCTCAGGGGCTGTCAATCAGCCCCAGCATTTT.

V and J are TRBV4-3 and TRBJ1-2, with unresolved D. Between the trimmed V and J ends, which lost 3 bases and 5 bases, there was a span of 10 bases. Germline V lookup: CDR1 LGHNA, CDR2 YSLEER. The CDR3 contains 13 residues. The CDR3 region is CASSQRPHYGYTF. The CDR3, as DNA: TGCGCCAGCAGCCAGAGACCCCATTATGGCTACACCTTC.

The chain links TRBV19 to TRBJ1-2, with a tentative D call TRBD1 (6 bases). Trimming pared 5 bases from V and 2 bases from J, leaving 12 bases between. Germline V gene lookup returns CDR1 LNHDA and CDR2 SQIVND (reference sequence). This CDR3 spans 14 amino acids. In nucleotides, the CDR3 is TGTGCCAGTAGTCCGACCCAGGGGAACTATGGCTACACCTTC. It yields the protein CASSPTQGNYGYTF.

This clone was seen ten or more times. This CDR3 is also generated by other DNA sequences in the sample. The chain uses TRBV18 and TRBJ2-7, with D uncertain. CDR1 is KGHSH and CDR2 is LQKENI in the germline V gene. V lost 3 bases and J 0 bases, leaving 6 bases between the germline ends. The CDR3 is 13 amino acids. CDR3 protein: CASSPRSSYEQYF. CDR3 nucleotides: TGTGCCAGCTCACCCAGGAGCTCCTACGAGCAGTACTTC.

This clone was picked up a small number of times. This rearrangement joins TRBV5-6 to TRBJ2-1; D is unresolved. Germline V CDR1 and CDR2: SGHDT, YYEEEE. This CDR3 is 15 amino acids long. V was cut by 4 bases and J by 12 bases, with 23 bases left in between. The CDR3 DNA sequence: TGTGCCAGCAGCCCTAACCCGGGTTCGACCTTGGGGCAGTTCTTC. Protein sequence: CASSPNPGSTLGQFF. The variable domain in full, completed from reference TRBV5-6 and TRBJ2-1, reads DAGVTQSPTHLIKTRGQQVTLRCSPKSGHDTVSWYQQALGQGPQFIFQYYEEEERQRGNFPDRFSGHQFPNYSSELNVNALLLGDSALYLCASSPNPGSTLGQFFGPGTRLTVL.

The CDR3 DNA sequence: TGTGCCAGCAGCCAAGGGGTCGGGCAGGGGAGTGGCGAGCAGTACTTC. As protein: CASSQGVGQGSGEQYF. This chain uses TRBV14 with TRBJ2-5; D is possibly TRBD1 (6 bases). The DNA end is more similar to TRBJ2-7, so the J call may be wrong. CDR1 is SGHDN and CDR2 is FVKESK in the germline V gene. The CDR3 runs 16 residues.

In DNA, the CDR3 is TGCAGCGTACAATCGGGACAGGGCGATACTGAAGCTTTCTTT. Residues: CSVQSGQGDTEAFF. This chain connects TRBV29-1 to TRBJ1-1, with TRBD1 matching over 9 bases. The junction had 10 bases not matched to a gene; V was cut back by 6 bases and J by 5 bases. Germline CDR1 SQVTM, CDR2 ANQGSEA. The CDR3 consists of 14 residues.

This clone was detected ten times or more. The gene calls are TRBV27 and TRBJ1-4; D call uncertain. Deletions cut 3 bases from V and 7 bases from J, with 6 bases between. The CDR3 is 12 residues long. Germline V CDR1 and CDR2: MNHEY, SMNVEV (reference sequence). As DNA, the CDR3 is TGTGCCAGCAGTTTCTTCGGTGAAAAACTGTTTTTT. Encoded protein: CASSFFGEKLFF.

This chain joins TRBV6-6 and TRBJ1-6, with D unclear. The CDR3 runs 15 residues. From germline, CDR1 is MNHNY and CDR2 SVGAGI (reference sequence). The germline V and J ends were trimmed by 3 bases and 5 bases, with 11 bases remaining between them. The CDR3 DNA is TGTGCCAGCAGTTATGATCTGGCAGATAATTCACCCCTCCACTTT. The encoded protein is CASSYDLADNSPLHF.

The rearrangement uses TRBV5-1 and TRBJ1-3; weak D call: TRBD1 (5 bases). Trimming took 4 bases from V and 0 from J, leaving 14 bases between them. This CDR3 comprises 16 residues. Germline-derived CDR1 and CDR2 are SGHRS and YFSETQ. The CDR3 nucleotides read TGCGCCAGCAGCCGGGACGGTACACCCTCTGGAAACACCATATATTTT. Protein sequence: CASSRDGTPSGNTIYF.

This rearrangement joins TRBV5-6 to TRBJ1-1, with TRBD1 matching over 9 bases. This CDR3 region has 16 residues. Germline V gene lookup returns CDR1 SGHDT and CDR2 YYEEEE. The V and J ends lost 0 bases and 0 bases, in that order; junction bases with no gene match: 3. The chain's CDR3 is CASSLDRGPMNTEAFF. In nucleotides, the CDR3 is TGTGCCAGCAGCTTGGACAGGGGGCCAATGAACACTGAAGCTTTCTTT.

This clone was seen ten or more times. The CDR3, as DNA: TGTGCCAGCAGCGGACAGAAAAACTCTGGGGCCAACGTCCTGACTTTC. Protein sequence: CASSGQKNSGANVLTF. The chain employs TRBV7-9 and TRBJ2-6, with D maybe TRBD1 (6 bases). Trimming left V 5 bases short and J 0 bases short, with 11 bases between. There are 16 residues in the CDR3. Germline CDR1 SEHNR, CDR2 FQNEAQ (reference sequence). Combining the CDR3 with reference TRBV7-9 and TRBJ2-6 gives the whole variable domain DTGVSQNPRHKITKRGQNVTFRCDPISEHNRLYWYRQTLGQGPEFLTYFQNEAQLEKSRLLSDRFSAERPKGSFSTLEIQRTEQGDSAMYLCASSGQKNSGANVLTFGAGSRLTVL.

The chain is built from TRBV7-7 and TRBJ2-7; D is unclear. This CDR3 spans 13 amino acids. V shed 1 base and J shed 7 bases, with 11 bases lying between them. Germline V lookup: CDR1 SSHAT, CDR2 FNYEAQ (reference sequence). The CDR3 loop reads CASSLGLGGEQYF. CDR3 nucleotide sequence: TGTGCCAGCAGCTTAGGATTGGGTGGGGAGCAGTACTTC.

The chain carries TRBV15 and TRBJ2-1; a possible D gene is TRBD2 (5 bases). Germline-derived CDR1 and CDR2 are LNHNV and YYDKDF (reference sequence). V lost 2 bases, J lost 6 bases, and 17 bases lay in between. This CDR3 has 16 amino acids. This chain's CDR3 is CATSRNRAPGFNEQFF. In DNA, the CDR3 is TGTGCCACCAGCAGAAACCGGGCCCCGGGGTTCAATGAGCAGTTCTTC.

The V and J genes are TRBV30 and TRBJ2-2; D is unclear. V was cut by 4 bases and J by 0 bases, with 9 bases left in between. From germline, CDR1 is GTSNPN and CDR2 SVGIG (reference sequence). CDR3 size: 14 residues. The CDR3 region has the DNA TGTGCCTGGAAAAGCGCGACGAACACCGGGGAGCTGTTTTTT. This translates into CAWKSATNTGELFF.

The V gene is TRBV7-9, the J gene TRBJ1-2; the D gene is possibly TRBD1 (5 bases). Germline-derived CDR1 and CDR2 are SEHNR and FQNEAQ (reference sequence). The CDR3 extends over 12 amino acids. V was pared by 3 bases and J by 6 bases, with 8 bases between. For the CDR3, the DNA is TGTGCCAGCAGCTTTTCAGGGAATGGCTACACCTTC. Protein sequence: CASSFSGNGYTF.

The chain is built from TRBV7-2 and TRBJ1-5, with D maybe TRBD1 (6 bases). V lost 0 bases and J lost 3, with 15 bases in between. The CDR3 has 17 amino acids. Germline loops: CDR1 SGHTA, CDR2 FQGNSA. Here the CDR3 DNA reads TGTGCCAGCAGCTTAGCGATGGGAACAGGGACCAATCAGCCCCAGCATTTT. It codes for CASSLAMGTGTNQPQHF. Based on the CDR3 plus reference TRBV7-2 and TRBJ1-5, the full variable domain is GAGVSQSPSNKVTEKGKDVELRCDPISGHTALYWYRQSLGQGLEFLIYFQGNSAPDKSGLPSDRFSAERTGGSVSTLTIQRTQQEDSAVYLCASSLAMGTGTNQPQHFGDGTRLSIL.